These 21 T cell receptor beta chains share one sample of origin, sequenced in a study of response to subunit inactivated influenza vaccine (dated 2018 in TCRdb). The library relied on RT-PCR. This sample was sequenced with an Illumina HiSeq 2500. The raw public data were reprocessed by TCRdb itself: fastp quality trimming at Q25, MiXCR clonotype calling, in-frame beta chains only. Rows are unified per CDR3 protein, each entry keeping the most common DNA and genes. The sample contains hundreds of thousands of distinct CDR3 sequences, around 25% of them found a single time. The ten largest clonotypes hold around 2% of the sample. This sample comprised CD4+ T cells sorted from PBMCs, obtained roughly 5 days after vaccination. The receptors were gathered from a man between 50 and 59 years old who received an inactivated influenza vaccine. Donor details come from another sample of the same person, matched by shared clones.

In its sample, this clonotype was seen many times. The CDR3 reads CASSLSDVGNSNQPQHF. The CDR3 coding sequence is TGTGCCAGCAGCTTATCGGACGTTGGTAATAGCAATCAGCCCCAGCATTTT. V is TRBV11-2 and J is TRBJ1-5, with D unclear. There are 17 residues in the CDR3. Germline loops: CDR1 SGHAT, CDR2 FQNNGV. Trimming took 2 bases from V and 0 from J, leaving 14 bases between them. Filled out from reference TRBV11-2 and TRBJ1-5, the complete variable domain reads EAGVAQSPRYKIIEKRQSVAFWCNPISGHATLYWYQQILGQGPKLLIQFQNNGVVDDSQLPKDRFSAERLKGVDSTLKIQPAKLEDSAVYLCASSLSDVGNSNQPQHFGDGTRLSIL.

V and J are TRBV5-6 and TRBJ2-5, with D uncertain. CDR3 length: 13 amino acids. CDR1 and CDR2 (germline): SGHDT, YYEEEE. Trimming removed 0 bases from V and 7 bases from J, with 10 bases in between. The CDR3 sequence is CASSLVLLRTQYF. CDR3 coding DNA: TGTGCCAGCAGCTTGGTTCTGCTTAGGACCCAGTACTTC.

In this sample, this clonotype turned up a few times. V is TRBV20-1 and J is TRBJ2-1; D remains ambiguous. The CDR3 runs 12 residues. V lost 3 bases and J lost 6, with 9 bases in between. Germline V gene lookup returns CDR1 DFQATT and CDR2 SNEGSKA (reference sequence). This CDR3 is CSASSRINEQFF. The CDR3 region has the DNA TGCAGTGCTAGTAGCAGGATCAATGAGCAGTTCTTC.

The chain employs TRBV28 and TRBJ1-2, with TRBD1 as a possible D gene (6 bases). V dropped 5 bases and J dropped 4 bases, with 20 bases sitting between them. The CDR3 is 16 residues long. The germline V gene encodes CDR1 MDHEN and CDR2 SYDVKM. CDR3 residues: CASSMAGRGVIYGYTF. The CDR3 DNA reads TGTGCCAGCAGTATGGCGGGCAGGGGAGTCATCTATGGCTACACCTTC.

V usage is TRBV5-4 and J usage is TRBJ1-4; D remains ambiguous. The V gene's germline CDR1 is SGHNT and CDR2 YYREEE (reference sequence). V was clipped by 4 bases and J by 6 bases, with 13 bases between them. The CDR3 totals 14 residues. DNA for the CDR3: TGTGCCAGCAGCACCGCGACCAAGCATGAAAAACTGTTTTTT. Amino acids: CASSTATKHEKLFF.

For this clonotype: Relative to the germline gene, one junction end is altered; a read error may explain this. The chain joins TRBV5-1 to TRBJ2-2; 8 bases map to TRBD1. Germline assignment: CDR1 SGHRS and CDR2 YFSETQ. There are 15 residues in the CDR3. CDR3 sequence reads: CASSMGQANTGEPFF. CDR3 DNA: TGCGCCAGCAGCATGGGACAGGCGAACACCGGGGAGCCGTTTTTT.

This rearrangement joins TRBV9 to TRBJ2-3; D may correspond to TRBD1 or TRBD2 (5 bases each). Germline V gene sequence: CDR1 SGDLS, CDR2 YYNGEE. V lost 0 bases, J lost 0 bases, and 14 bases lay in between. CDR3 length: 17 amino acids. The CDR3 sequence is CASSVGRGTDSTDTQYF. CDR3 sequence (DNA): TGTGCCAGCAGCGTAGGGCGTGGGACGGACAGCACAGATACGCAGTATTTT.

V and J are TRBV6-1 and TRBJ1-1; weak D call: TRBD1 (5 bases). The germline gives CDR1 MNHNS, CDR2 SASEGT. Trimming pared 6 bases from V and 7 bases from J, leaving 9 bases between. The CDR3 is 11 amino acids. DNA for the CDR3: TGTGCCAGCAGACGAGGGGATGAAGCTTTCTTT. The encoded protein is CASRRGDEAFF.

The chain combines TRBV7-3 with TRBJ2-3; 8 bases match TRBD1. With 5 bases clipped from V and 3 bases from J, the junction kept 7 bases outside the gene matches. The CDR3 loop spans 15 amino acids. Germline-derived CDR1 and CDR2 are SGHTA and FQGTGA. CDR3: CASSPGQGLTDTQYF. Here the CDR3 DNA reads TGTGCCAGCAGCCCCGGACAGGGTTTGACAGATACGCAGTATTTT.

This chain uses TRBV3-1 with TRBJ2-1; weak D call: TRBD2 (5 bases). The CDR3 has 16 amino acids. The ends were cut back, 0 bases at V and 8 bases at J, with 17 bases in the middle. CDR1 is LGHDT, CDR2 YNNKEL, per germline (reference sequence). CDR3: CASSQDTWLAGDEQFF. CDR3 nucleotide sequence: TGTGCCAGCAGCCAAGATACTTGGCTAGCTGGGGATGAGCAGTTCTTC.

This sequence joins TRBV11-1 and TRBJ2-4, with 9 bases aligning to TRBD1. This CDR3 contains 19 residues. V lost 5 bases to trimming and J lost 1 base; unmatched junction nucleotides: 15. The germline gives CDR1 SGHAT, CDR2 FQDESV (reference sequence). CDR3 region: CASSPGQGRSKEAKNIQYF. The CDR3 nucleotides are TGTGCCAGCAGCCCCGGACAGGGGCGGTCGAAAGAGGCCAAAAACATTCAGTACTTC. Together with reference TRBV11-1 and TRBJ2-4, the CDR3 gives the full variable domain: EAEVAQSPRYKITEKSQAVAFWCDPISGHATLYWYRQILGQGPELLVQFQDESVVDDSQLPKDRFSAERLKGVDSTLKIQPAELGDSAMYLCASSPGQGRSKEAKNIQYFGAGTRLSVL.

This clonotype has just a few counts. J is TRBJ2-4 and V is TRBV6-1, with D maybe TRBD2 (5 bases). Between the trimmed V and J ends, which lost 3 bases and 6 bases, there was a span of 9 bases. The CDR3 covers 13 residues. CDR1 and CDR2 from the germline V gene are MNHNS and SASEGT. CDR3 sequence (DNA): TGTGCCAGCAGTGAGGCTCGGGGAAACATTCAGTACTTC. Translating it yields CASSEARGNIQYF.

The CDR3 spells CAISESRQGNQPQHF. For the CDR3, the DNA is TGTGCCATCAGTGAGTCCCGGCAGGGGAATCAGCCCCAGCATTTT. The chain employs TRBV10-3 and TRBJ1-5; maybe TRBD1 (6 bases). The germline CDR1 and CDR2 sequences are ENHRY and SYGVKD. There are 15 residues in the CDR3. The germline V and J ends were trimmed by 0 bases and 4 bases, with 10 bases remaining between them.

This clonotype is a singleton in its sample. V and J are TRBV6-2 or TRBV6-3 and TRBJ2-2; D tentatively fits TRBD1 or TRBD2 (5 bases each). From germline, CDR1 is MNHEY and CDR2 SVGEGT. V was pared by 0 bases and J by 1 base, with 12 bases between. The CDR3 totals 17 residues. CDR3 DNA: TGTGCCAGCAGTTACTCGTCAAGGGGAGTGAACACCGGGGAGCTGTTTTTT. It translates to CASSYSSRGVNTGELFF.

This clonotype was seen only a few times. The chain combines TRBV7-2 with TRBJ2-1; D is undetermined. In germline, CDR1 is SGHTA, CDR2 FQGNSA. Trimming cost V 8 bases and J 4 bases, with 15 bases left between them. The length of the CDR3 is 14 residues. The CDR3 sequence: CASGKGVNYNEQFF. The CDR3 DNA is TGTGCCAGCGGGAAAGGCGTGAATTACAATGAGCAGTTCTTC.

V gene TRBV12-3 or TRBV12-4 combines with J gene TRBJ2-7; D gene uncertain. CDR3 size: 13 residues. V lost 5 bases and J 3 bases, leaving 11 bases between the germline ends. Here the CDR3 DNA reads TGTGCCAGCAGTCCACGACAATTCTACGAGCAGTACTTC. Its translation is CASSPRQFYEQYF.

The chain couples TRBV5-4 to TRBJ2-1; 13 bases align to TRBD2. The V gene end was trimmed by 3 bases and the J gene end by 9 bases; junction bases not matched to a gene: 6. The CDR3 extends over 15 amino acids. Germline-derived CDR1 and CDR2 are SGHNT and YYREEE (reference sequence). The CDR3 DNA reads TGTGCCAGCAGCTACGGACTAGCGGGGGTTCTTGAGCAGTTCTTC. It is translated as CASSYGLAGVLEQFF.

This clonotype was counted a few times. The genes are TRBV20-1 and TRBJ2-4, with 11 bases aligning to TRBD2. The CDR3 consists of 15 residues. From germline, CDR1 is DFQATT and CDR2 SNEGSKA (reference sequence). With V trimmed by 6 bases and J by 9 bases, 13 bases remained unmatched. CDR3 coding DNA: TGCAGTGCCTCCCCCTGGCTAGCGGGGGGCAGCATTCAGTACTTC. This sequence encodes CSASPWLAGGSIQYF.

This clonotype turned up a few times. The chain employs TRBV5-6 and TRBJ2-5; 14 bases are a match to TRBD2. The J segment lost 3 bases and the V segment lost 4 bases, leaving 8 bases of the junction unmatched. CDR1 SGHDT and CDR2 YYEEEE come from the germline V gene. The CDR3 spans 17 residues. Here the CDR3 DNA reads TGTGCCAGCAGCCCTGGGCCGGGACTAGCGGGGGAAGAGACCCAGTACTTC. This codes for CASSPGPGLAGEETQYF.

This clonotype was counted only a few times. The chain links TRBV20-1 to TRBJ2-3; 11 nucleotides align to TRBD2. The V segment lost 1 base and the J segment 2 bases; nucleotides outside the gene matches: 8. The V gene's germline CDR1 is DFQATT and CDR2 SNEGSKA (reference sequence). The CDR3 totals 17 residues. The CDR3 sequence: CSARASLAGGLTDTQYF. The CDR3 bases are TGCAGTGCTAGAGCTTCCCTAGCGGGGGGACTCACAGATACGCAGTATTTT.

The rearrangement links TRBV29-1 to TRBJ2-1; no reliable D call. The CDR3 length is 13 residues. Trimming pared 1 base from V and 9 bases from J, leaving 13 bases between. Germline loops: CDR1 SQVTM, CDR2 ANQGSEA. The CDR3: CSVEGTTRSEQFF. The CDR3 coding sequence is TGCAGCGTTGAAGGGACGACCAGGAGTGAGCAGTTCTTC.